This TCR beta chain originates from a study of CD8 T cells in ankylosing spondylitis. TCRdb re-analysed the 5' RACE reads in MiXCR, keeping a single row per CDR3 protein. The data contain around 150,000 distinct CDR3 sequences, 7% to 8% of them singletons. V shed 6 bases and J shed 5 bases, with 11 bases lying between them. The CDR3 contains 12 residues. The V gene's germline CDR1 is SGHVS and CDR2 FQNEAQ. Sequencing was done on a sample of blood, either unsorted or a sorted T cell fraction (not recorded which). This chain links TRBV7-8 with TRBJ2-7; D gene unclear. The sequence was obtained from a female donor with ankylosing spondylitis or in good health (not recorded which). The CDR3 here is CASSWDPHEQYF. The CDR3 DNA follows: TGTGCCAGCAGTTGGGATCCCCACGAGCAGTACTTC.